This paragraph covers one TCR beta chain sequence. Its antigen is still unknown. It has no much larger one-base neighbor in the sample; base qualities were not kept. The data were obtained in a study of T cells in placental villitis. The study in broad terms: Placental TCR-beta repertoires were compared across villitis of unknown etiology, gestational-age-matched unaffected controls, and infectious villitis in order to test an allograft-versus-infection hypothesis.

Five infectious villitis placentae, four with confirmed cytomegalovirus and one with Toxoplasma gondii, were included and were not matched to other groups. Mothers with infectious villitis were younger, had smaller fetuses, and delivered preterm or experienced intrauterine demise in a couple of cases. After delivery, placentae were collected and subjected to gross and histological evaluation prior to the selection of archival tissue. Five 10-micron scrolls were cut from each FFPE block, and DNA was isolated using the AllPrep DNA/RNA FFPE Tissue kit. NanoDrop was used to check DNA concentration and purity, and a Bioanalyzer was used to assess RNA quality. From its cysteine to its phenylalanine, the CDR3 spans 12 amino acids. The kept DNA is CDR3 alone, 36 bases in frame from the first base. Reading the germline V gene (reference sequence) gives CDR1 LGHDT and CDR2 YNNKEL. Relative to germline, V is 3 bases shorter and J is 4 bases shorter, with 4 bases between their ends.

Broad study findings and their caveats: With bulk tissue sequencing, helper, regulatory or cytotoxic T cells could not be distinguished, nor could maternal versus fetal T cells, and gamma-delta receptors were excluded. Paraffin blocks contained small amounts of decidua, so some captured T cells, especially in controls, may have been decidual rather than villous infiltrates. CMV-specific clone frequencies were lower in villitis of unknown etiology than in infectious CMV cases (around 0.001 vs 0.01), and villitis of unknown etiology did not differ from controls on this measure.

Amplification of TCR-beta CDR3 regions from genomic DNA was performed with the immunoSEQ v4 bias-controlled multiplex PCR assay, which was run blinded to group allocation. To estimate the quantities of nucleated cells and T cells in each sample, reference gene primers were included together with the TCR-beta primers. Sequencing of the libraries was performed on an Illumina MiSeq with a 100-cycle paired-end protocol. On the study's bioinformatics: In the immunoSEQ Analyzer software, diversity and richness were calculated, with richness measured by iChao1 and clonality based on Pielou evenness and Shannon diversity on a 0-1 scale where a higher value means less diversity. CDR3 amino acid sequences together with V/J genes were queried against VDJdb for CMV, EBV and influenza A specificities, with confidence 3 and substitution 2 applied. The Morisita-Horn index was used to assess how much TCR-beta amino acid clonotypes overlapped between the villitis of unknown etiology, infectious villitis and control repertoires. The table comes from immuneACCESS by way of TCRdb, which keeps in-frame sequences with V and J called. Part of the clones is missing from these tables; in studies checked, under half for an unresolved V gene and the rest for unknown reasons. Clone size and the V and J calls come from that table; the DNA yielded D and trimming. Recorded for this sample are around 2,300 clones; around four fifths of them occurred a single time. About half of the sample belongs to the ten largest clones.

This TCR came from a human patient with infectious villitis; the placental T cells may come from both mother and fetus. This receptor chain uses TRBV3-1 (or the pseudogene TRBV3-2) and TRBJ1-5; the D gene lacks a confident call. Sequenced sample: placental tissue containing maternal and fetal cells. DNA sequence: TGTGCCAGCAGCCAGGGGAATCAGCCCCAGCATTTT. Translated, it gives CASSQGNQPQHF.